This TCR beta chain emerged from a study of blood T cells in healthy people across ages. On this clonotype itself: Its specificity is not known.

Study-wide results and limits: With donor CMV status unknown, expanded clonotype changes were possibly confounded.

CDR1 and CDR2 (germline): LGHNA, YSLEER. Trimming stripped 0 bases from V and 0 bases from J, with 12 bases between. The CDR3 contains 18 residues. It was with a sample-barcoded 5' primer and a J-beta primer mix that a second PCR of about 7 to 12 cycles was run. TCRdb reprocessed the 5' RACE reads with MiXCR, giving one entry per CDR3 protein. The repertoire holds about 1.8 million distinct CDR3 sequences, with roughly 52% as singletons. The sequence came from a woman aged 40 to 49 in good health. Sequenced sample: blood. The genes are TRBV4-3 and TRBJ2-6; D remains ambiguous. The CDR3 bases are TGCGCCAGCAGCCAAGATCGGAATTGGGGCTCTGGGGCCAACGTCCTGACTTTC. Translation gives CASSQDRNWGSGANVLTF.